These 15 T cell receptor beta chains were all obtained from the same sample, sequenced in a study of T cell responses to AZD1222 COVID-19 vaccine. TCRdb keeps only in-frame clones here, not all; method: immunoSEQ multiplex PCR. The sample holds just over 60,000 clones; 65% to 80% are singletons and the top ten take 11% to 15%. The sample consisted of peripheral blood, taken on day 0 of AZD1222 vaccination. The origin of the receptors is an adult in good health.

This clone was counted a single time. The chain combines TRBV4-3 with TRBJ2-7; D is uncertain. Trimming cost V 1 base and J 4 bases, with 14 bases left between them. Germline CDR1 reads LGHNA; CDR2 reads YSLEER. The CDR3 has 15 amino acids. This CDR3 is CASSQASGAFYEQYF. The DNA of the CDR3 is TGCGCCAGCAGCCAAGCCTCAGGTGCTTTTTACGAGCAGTACTTC.

The gene calls are TRBV2 and TRBJ2-3; D is ambiguous. This CDR3 contains 12 residues. Germline assignment: CDR1 SNHLY and CDR2 FYNNEI. With 1 base removed from V and 4 bases from J, the gap between germline ends came to 3 bases. CDR3 coding DNA: TGTGCCAGCAGTGAAGACTCAGATACGCAGTATTTT. This sequence encodes CASSEDSDTQYF.

This chain joins TRBV4-2 and TRBJ2-2; a possible D gene is TRBD2 (5 bases). Germline V lookup: CDR1 LGHNA, CDR2 YNFKEQ. This CDR3 spans 15 amino acids. The V end was cut by 0 bases, the J end by 5 bases, with 10 bases between. The CDR3 sequence: CASSQDLEVTGELFF. The CDR3, as DNA: TGTGCCAGCAGCCAAGATTTGGAGGTAACCGGGGAGCTGTTTTTT.

This clone was observed a few times. The gene calls are TRBV13 and TRBJ2-7; D is uncertain. CDR1 and CDR2 (germline): PRHDT, FYEKMQ (reference sequence). This CDR3 spans 14 amino acids. V was pared by 2 bases and J by 5 bases, with 13 bases between. CDR3 DNA: TGTGCCAGCAGCTTATACGCCGACTCTCACGAGCAGTACTTC. Translated: CASSLYADSHEQYF. Full variable domain (rest looked up from reference TRBV13 and TRBJ2-7): AAGVIQSPRHLIKEKRETATLKCYPIPRHDTVYWYQQGPGQDPQFLISFYEKMQSDKGSIPDRFSAQQFSDYHSELNMSSLELGDSALYFCASSLYADSHEQYFGPGTRLTVT.

J is TRBJ1-6 and V is TRBV7-9; TRBD1 matches 7 bases. The CDR3 has 14 residues. Germline lookup yields CDR1 SEHNR and CDR2 FQNEAQ (reference sequence). V lost 4 bases, J lost 6 bases, and 3 bases stayed unmatched. This CDR3 reads CASSSGQINSPLHF. The CDR3 nucleotides read TGTGCCAGCAGCTCGGGACAGATTAATTCACCCCTCCACTTT.

The chain couples TRBV2 to TRBJ2-5, with a tentative D call TRBD1 (6 bases). V dropped 0 bases and J dropped 2 bases, with 10 bases sitting between them. CDR3 length: 15 residues. The germline gives CDR1 SNHLY, CDR2 FYNNEI. CDR3 nucleotides: TGTGCCAGCAGTGAAGCGATGACAGGTCAAGAGACCCAGTACTTC. Translation: CASSEAMTGQETQYF. Full variable domain (outside the CDR3, taken from reference TRBV2 and TRBJ2-5): EPEVTQTPSHQVTQMGQEVILRCVPISNHLYFYWYRQILGQKVEFLVSFYNNEISEKSEIFDDQFSVERPDGSNFTLKIRSTKLEDSAMYFCASSEAMTGQETQYFGPGTRLLVL.

The CDR3 DNA follows: TGTGCCAGCAGCTTGGCAGGGATCACCACTGAAGCTTTCTTT. Translated: CASSLAGITTEAFF. The V and J genes are TRBV5-4 and TRBJ1-1, with a weak D call TRBD1 (5 bases). The CDR3 has 14 residues. The germline V gene encodes CDR1 SGHNT and CDR2 YYREEE (reference sequence). The ends were cut back, 0 bases at V and 4 bases at J, with 10 bases in the middle. Variable domain in full (rest from reference TRBV5-4 and TRBJ1-1): ETGVTQSPTHLIKTRGQQVTLRCSSQSGHNTVSWYQQALGQGPQFIFQYYREEENGRGNFPPRFSGLQFPNYSSELNVNALELDDSALYLCASSLAGITTEAFFGQGTRLTVV.

The chain has TRBV30 and TRBJ2-7, with D possibly TRBD1 on 5 matching bases. The germline V gene has CDR1 GTSNPN and CDR2 SVGIG (reference sequence). V gave up 8 bases and J gave up 1 base, with 12 bases separating them. This CDR3 spans 12 amino acids. CDR3 region: CAVLTGSYEQYF. The DNA of the CDR3 is TGTGCCGTTCTTACAGGTTCCTACGAGCAGTACTTC.

This clone was picked up one time. The V call is TRBV28, the J call TRBJ1-6, with D tentatively TRBD1 (6 bases). CDR3 length: 15 residues. Germline CDR1 and CDR2: MDHEN and SYDVKM. Trimming shortened V by 4 bases and J by 6 bases, and 13 bases separated the two germline ends. The CDR3 loop is CASSSPQGLNSPLHF. CDR3 sequence (DNA): TGTGCCAGCAGTTCCCCACAGGGACTTAATTCACCCCTCCACTTT. The full variable domain, with the rest looked up from reference TRBV28 and TRBJ1-6, is DVKVTQSSRYLVKRTGEKVFLECVQDMDHENMFWYRQDPGLGLRLIYFSYDVKMKEKGDIPEGYSVSREKKERFSLILESASTNQTSMYLCASSSPQGLNSPLHFGNGTRLTVT.

The chain couples TRBV30 to TRBJ2-7; D is uncertain. V was clipped by 3 bases and J by 7 bases, with 16 bases between them. CDR1 and CDR2 from the germline V gene are GTSNPN and SVGIG (reference sequence). The length of the CDR3 is 13 residues. The CDR3 loop reads CAWSRRSVYEQYF. DNA of the CDR3: TGTGCCTGGAGCCGTAGGTCGGTATATGAGCAGTACTTC.

The rearrangement joins TRBV19 to TRBJ2-1; 8 nucleotides match TRBD1. Germline V gene sequence: CDR1 LNHDA, CDR2 SQIVND (reference sequence). This CDR3 spans 13 amino acids. J lost 5 bases, V lost 5 bases, and 2 bases had no gene match. The CDR3 spells CASSVDRDNEQFF. Written as DNA, the CDR3 is TGTGCCAGTAGTGTGGACAGGGACAATGAGCAGTTCTTC.

This chain uses TRBV10-1 with TRBJ2-3, with a tentative D call TRBD2 (5 bases). Trimming pared 8 bases from V and 3 bases from J, leaving 12 bases between. Germline CDR1 and CDR2: WNHNN and SYGVQD (reference sequence). The CDR3 runs 13 residues. DNA for the CDR3: TGCGCCAGCGGAGGACTCATGACAGATACGCAGTATTTT. The encoded protein is CASGGLMTDTQYF.

Only one count was recorded for this clone. The chain uses TRBV7-9 and TRBJ1-1; no firm D call. This CDR3 comprises 14 residues. Germline CDR1 and CDR2: SEHNR and FQNEAQ (reference sequence). V lost 2 bases and J lost 3, with 10 bases in between. CDR3 in amino acids: CASSLRGVDTEAFF. DNA of the CDR3: TGTGCCAGCAGCTTACGGGGAGTAGACACTGAAGCTTTCTTT.

The table lists this clone with many counts. The V call is TRBV27, the J call TRBJ2-5; D call uncertain. The germline CDR1 and CDR2 sequences are MNHEY and SMNVEV (reference sequence). The CDR3 is 12 residues long. The ends were cut back, 7 bases at V and 5 bases at J, with 11 bases in the middle. For the CDR3, the DNA is TGTGCCAGCACCACCCTAGGGGAGACCCAGTACTTC. Translation gives CASTTLGETQYF.

V and J are TRBV6-1 and TRBJ2-5; D is ambiguous. The germline CDR1 and CDR2 sequences are MNHNS and SASEGT. Trimming took 1 base from V and 7 from J, leaving 7 bases between them. The length of the CDR3 is 12 residues. Here the CDR3 reads CASSEGVLTQYF. The DNA for the CDR3 is TGTGCCAGCAGTGAAGGGGTCCTGACCCAGTACTTC.